The entry below gives a single T cell receptor beta chain sequence along with its context. These data come from a study of cytomegalovirus exposure and HLA in healthy donors. Both 60 Vbeta primers and 13 Jbeta primers went into the PCR. Repertoires were generated with immunoSEQ multiplex PCR, while TCRdb's copy carries only in-frame clones and drops some. The sample holds under 200,000 clones. Unmatched junction bases numbered 13, after V lost 3 bases and J lost 5 bases. The CDR3 consists of 17 residues. Germline V CDR1 and CDR2: LGHNA, YSLEER. Material for sequencing was PBMCs. This chain links TRBV4-3 with TRBJ2-1, with 7 positions matching TRBD2. The receptor's source is a woman between 18 and 29 years old in good health and CMV-seropositive. The CDR3 DNA sequence: TGCGCCAGCAGCCAGCAGCCATCTCGGGGGGTGAACAATGAGCAGTTCTTC. Amino acid sequence: CASSQQPSRGVNNEQFF.